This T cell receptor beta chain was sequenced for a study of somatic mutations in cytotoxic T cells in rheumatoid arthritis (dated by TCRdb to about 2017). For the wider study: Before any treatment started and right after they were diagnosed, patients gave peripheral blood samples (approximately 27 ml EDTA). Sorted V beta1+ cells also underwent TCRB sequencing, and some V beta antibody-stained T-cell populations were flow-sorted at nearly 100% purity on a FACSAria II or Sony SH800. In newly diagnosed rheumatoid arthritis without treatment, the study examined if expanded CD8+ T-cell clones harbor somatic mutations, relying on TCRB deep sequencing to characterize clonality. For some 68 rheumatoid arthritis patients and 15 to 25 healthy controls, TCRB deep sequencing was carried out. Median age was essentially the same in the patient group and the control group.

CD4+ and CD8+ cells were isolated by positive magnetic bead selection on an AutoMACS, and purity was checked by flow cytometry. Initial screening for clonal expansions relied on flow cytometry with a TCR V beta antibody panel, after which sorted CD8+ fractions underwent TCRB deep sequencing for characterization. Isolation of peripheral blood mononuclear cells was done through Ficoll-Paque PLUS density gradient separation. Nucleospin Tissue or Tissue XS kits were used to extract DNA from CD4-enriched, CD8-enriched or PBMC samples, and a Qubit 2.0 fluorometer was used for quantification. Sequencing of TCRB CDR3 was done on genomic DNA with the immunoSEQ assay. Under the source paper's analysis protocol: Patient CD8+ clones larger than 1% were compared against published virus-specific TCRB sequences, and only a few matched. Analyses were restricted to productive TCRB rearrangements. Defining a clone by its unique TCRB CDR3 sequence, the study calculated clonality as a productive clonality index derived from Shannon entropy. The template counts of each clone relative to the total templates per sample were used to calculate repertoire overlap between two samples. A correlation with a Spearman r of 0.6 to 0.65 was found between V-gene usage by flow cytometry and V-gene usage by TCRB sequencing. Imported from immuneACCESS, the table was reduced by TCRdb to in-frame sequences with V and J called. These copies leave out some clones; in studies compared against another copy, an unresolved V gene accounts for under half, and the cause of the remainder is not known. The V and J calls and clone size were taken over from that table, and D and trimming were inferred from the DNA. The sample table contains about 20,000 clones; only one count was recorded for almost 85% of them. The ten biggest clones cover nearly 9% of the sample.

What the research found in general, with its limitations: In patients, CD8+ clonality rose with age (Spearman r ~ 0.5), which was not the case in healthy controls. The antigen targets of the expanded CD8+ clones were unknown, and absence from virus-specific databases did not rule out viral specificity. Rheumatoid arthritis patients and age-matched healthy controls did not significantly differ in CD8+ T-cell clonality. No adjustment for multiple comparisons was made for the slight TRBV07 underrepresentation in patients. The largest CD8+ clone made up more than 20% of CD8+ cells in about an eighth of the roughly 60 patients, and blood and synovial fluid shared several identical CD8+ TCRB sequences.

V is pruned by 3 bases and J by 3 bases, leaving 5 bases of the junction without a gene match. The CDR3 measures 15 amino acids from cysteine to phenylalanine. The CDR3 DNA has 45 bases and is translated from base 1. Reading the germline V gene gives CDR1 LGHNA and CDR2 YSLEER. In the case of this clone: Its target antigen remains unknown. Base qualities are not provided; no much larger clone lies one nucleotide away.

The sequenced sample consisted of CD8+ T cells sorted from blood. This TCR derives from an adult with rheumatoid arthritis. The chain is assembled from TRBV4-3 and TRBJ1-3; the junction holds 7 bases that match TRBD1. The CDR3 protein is CASSHGTVFGNTIYF. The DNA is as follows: TGCGCCAGCAGCCACGGGACAGTTTTTGGAAACACCATATATTTT.